This TCR beta chain was identified in a study of technical replicates of blood from four donors. The germline V gene has CDR1 SGDLS and CDR2 YYNGEE. Trimming removed 4 bases from V and 3 bases from J, with 13 bases in between. The CDR3 is made up of 14 amino acids. Sequencing used immunoSEQ multiplex PCR; TCRdb keeps in-frame clones, though not all of them. Of fewer than 90,000 clones in the sample, about 96% are singletons; the top ten hold 0.22%. The rearrangement uses TRBV9 and TRBJ2-5; tentative D call: TRBD1 (6 bases). This clonotype was obtained from a human donor in good health. What was sequenced was T cells isolated from PBMCs. The CDR3 nucleotides read TGTGCCAGCAGCCTCCGGGACACGAAAGAGACCCAGTACTTC. Amino acid sequence: CASSLRDTKETQYF.